This T cell receptor (beta chain) derives from a study of shared clonotypes between healthy human individuals. Findings and limits, study-wide: Inspection by rarefaction showed sorted-subset sequencing to be incomplete despite large depth.

Libraries were prepared by immunoSEQ multiplex PCR; TCRdb keeps only in-frame clonotypes and omits some of them. The profile covers approximately 240,000 clones, with 65% appearing a single time and 8.5% to 14% taken by the ten largest. Donation came from healthy HIV-negative adults that had no recent acute infections or vaccinations. Germline assignment: CDR1 SGHNT and CDR2 YYREEE (reference sequence). V dropped 0 bases and J dropped 0 bases, with 9 bases sitting between them. There are 15 residues in the CDR3. Points on this clone: The antigen is unknown.

The sequenced sample was memory CD4+ T cells sorted from blood. The subset is: CD45RA-negative fraction. This chain links TRBV5-4 with TRBJ1-1, with a possible D match to TRBD1 (5 bases). This clonotype originated in a man younger than 45 in good health. CDR3 in DNA: TGTGCCAGCAGCTTGGCGGGGGGACTGAACACTGAAGCTTTCTTT. It is translated as CASSLAGGLNTEAFF. Filled out from reference TRBV5-4 and TRBJ1-1, the complete variable domain reads ETGVTQSPTHLIKTRGQQVTLRCSSQSGHNTVSWYQQALGQGPQFIFQYYREEENGRGNFPPRFSGLQFPNYSSELNVNALELDDSALYLCASSLAGGLNTEAFFGQGTRLTVV.